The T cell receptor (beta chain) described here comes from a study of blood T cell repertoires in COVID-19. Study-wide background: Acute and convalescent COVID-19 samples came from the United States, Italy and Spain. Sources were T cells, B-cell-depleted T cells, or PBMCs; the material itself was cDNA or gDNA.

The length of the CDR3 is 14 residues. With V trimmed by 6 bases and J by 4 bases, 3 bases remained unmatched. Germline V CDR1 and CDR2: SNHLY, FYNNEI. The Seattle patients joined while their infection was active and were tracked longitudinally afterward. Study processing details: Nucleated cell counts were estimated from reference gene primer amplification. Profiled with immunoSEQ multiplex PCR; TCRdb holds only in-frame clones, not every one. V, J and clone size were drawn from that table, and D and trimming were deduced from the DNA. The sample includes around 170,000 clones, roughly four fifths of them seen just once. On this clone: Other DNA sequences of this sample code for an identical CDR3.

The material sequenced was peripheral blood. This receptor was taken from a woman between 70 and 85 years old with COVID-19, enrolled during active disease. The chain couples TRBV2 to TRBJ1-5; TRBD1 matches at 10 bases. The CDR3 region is CASSSDRGNQPQHF. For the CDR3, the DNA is TGTGCCAGCAGCTCGGACAGGGGGAATCAGCCCCAGCATTTT.